The clone carrying this TCR beta chain has a handful of counts. Germline CDR1 reads SGHVS; CDR2 reads FQNEAQ. V dropped 5 bases and J dropped 5 bases, with 11 bases sitting between them. This CDR3 has 13 amino acids. One entry per CDR3 protein results from TCRdb running MiXCR on the 5' RACE reads. The top ten hold 3.3% of the sample, which has over 150,000 distinct CDR3 sequences, under 15% seen once. These data are taken from a study of T-cell memory formation after mild COVID-19. V and J are TRBV7-8 and TRBJ2-3; D tentatively reads TRBD1 or TRBD2 (5 bases each). The sequencing sample was made of PBMCs or a T cell subset sorted from them (not recorded which). The sequence was obtained from a man aged 18-30 years who had mild COVID-19 (a few samples of this study predate the infection). Cell type and time point are not known. CDR3: CASSTRGLDTQYF. In DNA, the CDR3 is TGTGCCAGCAGCACTCGGGGCCTAGATACGCAGTATTTT. The whole variable domain, remainder taken from reference TRBV7-8 and TRBJ2-3, is GAGVSQSPRYKVAKRGQDVALRCDPISGHVSLFWYQQALGQGPEFLTYFQNEAQLDKSGLPSDRFFAERPEGSVSTLKIQRTQQEDSAVYLCASSTRGLDTQYFGPGTRLTVL.